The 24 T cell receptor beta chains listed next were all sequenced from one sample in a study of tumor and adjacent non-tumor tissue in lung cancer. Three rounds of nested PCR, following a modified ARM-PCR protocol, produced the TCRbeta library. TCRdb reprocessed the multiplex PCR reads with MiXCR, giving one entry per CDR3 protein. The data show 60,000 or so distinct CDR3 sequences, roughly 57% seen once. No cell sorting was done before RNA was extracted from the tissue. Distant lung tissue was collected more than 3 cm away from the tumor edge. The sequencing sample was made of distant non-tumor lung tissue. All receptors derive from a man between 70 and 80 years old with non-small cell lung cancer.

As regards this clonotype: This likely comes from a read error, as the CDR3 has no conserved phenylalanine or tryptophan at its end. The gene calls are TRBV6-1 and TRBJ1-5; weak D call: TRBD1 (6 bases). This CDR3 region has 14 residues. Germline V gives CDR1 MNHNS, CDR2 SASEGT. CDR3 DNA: TGTGCCATTAGTAAATCGGACAGCAATCTGCCCCAGCATTAT. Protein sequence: CAISKSDSNLPQHY.

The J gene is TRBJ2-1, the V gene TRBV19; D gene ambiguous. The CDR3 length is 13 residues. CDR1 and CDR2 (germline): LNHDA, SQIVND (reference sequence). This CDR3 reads CVAMLGKGDEQFF. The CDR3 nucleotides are TGTGTCGCGATGTTAGGCAAAGGCGATGAGCAGTTCTTC.

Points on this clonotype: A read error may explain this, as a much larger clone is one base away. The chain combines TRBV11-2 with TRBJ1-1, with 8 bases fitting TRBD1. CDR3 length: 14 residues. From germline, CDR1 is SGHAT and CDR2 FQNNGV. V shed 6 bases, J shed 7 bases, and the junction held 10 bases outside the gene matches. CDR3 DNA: TGTGCCAGCAGGACCATAGGACAGGGCGGTGAAGCTTTCTTT. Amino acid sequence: CASRTIGQGGEAFF.

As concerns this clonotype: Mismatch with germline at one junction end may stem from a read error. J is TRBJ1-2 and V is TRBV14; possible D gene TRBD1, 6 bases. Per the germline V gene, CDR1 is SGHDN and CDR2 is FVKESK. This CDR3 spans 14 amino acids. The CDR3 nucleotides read TGTGCCTGCAGTCGAGGGGGGGTTGTATATGGCTACACCTTC. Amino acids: CACSRGGVVYGYTF.

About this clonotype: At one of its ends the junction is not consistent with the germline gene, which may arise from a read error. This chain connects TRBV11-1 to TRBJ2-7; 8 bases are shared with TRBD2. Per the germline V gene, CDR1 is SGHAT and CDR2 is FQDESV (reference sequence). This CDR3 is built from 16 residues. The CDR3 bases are TGTGCCATCAGCTTAGCGCAACTAGCGGACTCCTATGAGCAGTACTTT. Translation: CAISLAQLADSYEQYF.

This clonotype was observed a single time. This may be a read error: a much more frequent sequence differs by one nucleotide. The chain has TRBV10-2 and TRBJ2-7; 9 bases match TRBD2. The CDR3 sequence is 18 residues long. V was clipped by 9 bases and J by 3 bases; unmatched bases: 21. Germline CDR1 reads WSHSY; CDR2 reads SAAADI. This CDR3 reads CARETSWPAGGDRYEQYF. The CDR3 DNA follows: TGCGCCAGAGAGACCTCGTGGCCAGCGGGGGGCGACCGCTACGAGCAGTACTTC.

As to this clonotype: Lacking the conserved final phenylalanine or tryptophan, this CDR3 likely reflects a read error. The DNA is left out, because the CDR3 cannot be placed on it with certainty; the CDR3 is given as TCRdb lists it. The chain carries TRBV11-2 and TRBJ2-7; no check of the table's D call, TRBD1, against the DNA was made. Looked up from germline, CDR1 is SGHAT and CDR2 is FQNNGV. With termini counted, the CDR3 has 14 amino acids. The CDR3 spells CASSEGDRNYEQHL.

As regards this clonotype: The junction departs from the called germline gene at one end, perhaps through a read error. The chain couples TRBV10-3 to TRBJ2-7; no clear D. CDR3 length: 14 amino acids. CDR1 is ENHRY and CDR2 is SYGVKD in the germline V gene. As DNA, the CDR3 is TGTGCCATCAACCAGACCGGTTCAGACAACGAGCAGAACTTC. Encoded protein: CAINQTGSDNEQNF.

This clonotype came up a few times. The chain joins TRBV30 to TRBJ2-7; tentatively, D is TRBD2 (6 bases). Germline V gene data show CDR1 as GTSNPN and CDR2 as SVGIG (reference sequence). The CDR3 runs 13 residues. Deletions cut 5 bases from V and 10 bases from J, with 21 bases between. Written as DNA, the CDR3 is TGTGCCTGGGGCCTTACCGGGACTGCAATACAGTACTTC. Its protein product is CAWGLTGTAIQYF.

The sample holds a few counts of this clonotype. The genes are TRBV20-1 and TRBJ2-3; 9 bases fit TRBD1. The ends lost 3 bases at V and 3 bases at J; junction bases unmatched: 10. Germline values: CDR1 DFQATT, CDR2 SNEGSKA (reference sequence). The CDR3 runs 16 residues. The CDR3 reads CSASHTGTGLTDTQYF. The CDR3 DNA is TGCAGTGCTAGTCACACCGGGACAGGGTTAACAGATACGCAGTATTTT.

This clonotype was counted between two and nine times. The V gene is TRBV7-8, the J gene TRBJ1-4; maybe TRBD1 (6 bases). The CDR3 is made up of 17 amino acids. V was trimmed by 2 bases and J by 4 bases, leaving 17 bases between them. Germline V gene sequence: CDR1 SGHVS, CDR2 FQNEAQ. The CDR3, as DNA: TGTGCCAGCAGCTTAACAGGGACCCACGGATATAATGAAAAACTGTTTTTT. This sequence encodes CASSLTGTHGYNEKLFF.

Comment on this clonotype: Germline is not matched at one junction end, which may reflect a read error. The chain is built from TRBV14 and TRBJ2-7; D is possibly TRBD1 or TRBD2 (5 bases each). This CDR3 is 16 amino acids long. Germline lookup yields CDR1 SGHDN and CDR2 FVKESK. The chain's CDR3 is CSSTPGPTNFHYEQYF. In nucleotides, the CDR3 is TGTTCCAGCACCCCGGGGCCTACCAACTTCCACTACGAGCAGTACTTC.

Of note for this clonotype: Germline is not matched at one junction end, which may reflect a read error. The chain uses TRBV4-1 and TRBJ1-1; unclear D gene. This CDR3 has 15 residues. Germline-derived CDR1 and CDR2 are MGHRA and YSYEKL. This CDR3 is CAGSQVSFGVAEVFF. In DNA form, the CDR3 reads TGCGCCGGCAGCCAAGTTTCTTTCGGGGTCGCTGAAGTTTTCTTT.

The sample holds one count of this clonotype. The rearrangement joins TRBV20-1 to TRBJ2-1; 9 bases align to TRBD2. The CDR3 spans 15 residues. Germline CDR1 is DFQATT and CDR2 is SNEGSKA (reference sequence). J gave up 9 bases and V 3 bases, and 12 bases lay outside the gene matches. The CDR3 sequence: CSASLISGRIGEQFF. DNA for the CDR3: TGCAGTGCTAGCCTGATAAGCGGGAGGATCGGTGAGCAGTTCTTC.

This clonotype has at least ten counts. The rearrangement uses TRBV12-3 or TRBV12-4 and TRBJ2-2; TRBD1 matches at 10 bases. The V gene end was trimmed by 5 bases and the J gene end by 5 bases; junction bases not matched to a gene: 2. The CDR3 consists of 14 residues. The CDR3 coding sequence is TGTGCCAGCAGTCGGACAGGGGGTACCGGGGAGCTGTTTTTT. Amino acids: CASSRTGGTGELFF.

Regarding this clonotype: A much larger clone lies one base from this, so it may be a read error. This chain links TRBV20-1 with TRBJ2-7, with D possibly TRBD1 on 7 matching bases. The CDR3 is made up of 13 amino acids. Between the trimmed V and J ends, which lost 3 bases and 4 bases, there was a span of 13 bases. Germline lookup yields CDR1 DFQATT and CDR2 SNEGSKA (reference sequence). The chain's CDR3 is CSARSGGQYEQYF. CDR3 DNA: TGCAGTGCTAGGTCAGGGGGGCAATACGAGCAGTACTTC.

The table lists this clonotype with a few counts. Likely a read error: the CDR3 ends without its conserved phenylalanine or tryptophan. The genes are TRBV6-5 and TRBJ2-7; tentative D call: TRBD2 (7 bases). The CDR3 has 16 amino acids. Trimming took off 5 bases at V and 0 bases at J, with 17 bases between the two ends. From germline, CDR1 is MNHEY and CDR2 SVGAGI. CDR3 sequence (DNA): TGTGCCAGCAGTCCCCGACGGGGGGCCGTCTCCTACGAGCAGTACCTC. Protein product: CASSPRRGAVSYEQYL.

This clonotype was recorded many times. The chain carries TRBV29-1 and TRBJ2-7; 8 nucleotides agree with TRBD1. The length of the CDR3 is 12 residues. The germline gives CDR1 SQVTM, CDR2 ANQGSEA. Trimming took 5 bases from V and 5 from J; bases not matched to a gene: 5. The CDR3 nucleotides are TGCAGCGTTAGACAGGGGCCCAACGAGCAGTACTTC. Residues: CSVRQGPNEQYF.

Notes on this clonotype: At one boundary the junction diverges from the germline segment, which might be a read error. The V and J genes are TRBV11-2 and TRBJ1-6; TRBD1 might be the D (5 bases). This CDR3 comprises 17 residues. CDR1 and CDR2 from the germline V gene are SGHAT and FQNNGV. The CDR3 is CASSLDLQATLSPPPHF. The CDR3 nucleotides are TGTGCCAGCAGCTTAGACTTACAGGCGACCCTAAGTCCACCCCCCCACTTT.

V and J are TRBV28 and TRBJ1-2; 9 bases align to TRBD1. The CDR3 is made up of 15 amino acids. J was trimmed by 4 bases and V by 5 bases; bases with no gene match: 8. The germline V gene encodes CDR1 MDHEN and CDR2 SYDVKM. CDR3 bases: TGTGCCAGCAGTGCCACAGGGGGCGCAGGCTATGGCTACACCTTC. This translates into CASSATGGAGYGYTF.

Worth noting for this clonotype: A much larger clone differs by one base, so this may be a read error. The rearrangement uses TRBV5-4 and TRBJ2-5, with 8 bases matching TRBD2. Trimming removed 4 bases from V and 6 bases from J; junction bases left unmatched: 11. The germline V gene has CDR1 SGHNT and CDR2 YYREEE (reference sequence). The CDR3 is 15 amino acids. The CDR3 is CASSPGRGGQQTQYF. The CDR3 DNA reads TGTGCCAGCAGCCCCGGCCGCGGGGGGCAACAGACCCAGTACTTC.

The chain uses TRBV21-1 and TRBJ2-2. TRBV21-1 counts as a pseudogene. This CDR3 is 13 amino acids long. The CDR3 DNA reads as TGTCCCAGCAGCATTCATAATACCGGGGAGCTGTTTTTT. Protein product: CPSSIHNTGELFF.

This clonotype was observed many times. The CDR3 sequence is CASSPFGRSSTDTQYF. The CDR3 DNA follows: TGTGCCAGCAGTCCCTTCGGGAGGAGTAGCACAGATACGCAGTATTTT. The chain joins TRBV28 to TRBJ2-3; the match to TRBD2 covers 7 bases. The CDR3 is 16 residues long. V trimming: 5 bases; J trimming: 0 bases; junction bases outside the gene matches: 8. Germline lookup yields CDR1 MDHEN and CDR2 SYDVKM.

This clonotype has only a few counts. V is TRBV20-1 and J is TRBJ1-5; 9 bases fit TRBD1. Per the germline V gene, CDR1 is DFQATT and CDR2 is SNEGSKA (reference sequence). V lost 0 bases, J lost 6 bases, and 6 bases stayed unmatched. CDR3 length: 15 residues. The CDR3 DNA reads TGCAGTGCTAGAGAGCAGGACAGGGGAGGTCAGCCCCAGCATTTT. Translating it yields CSAREQDRGGQPQHF.